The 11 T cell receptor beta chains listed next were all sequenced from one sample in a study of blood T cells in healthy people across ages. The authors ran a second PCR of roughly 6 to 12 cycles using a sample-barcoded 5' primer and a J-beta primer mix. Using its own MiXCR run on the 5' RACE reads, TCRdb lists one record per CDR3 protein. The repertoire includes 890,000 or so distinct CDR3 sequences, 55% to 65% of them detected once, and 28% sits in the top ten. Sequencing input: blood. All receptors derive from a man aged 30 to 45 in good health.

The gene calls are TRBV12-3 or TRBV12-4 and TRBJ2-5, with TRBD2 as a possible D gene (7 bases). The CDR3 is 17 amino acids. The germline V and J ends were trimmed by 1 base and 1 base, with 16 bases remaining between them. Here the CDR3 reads CASSLGGAGAFQETQYF. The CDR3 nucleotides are TGTGCCAGCAGTTTAGGAGGCGCGGGGGCCTTCCAAGAGACCCAGTACTTC.

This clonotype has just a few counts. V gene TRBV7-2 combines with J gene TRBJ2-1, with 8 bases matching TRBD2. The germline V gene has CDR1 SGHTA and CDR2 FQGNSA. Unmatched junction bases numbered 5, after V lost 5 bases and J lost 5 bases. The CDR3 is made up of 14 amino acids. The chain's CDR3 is CASSPGRGDNEQFF. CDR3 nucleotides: TGTGCCAGCAGCCCCGGGAGGGGAGACAATGAGCAGTTCTTC. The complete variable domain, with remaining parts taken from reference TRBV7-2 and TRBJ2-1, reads GAGVSQSPSNKVTEKGKDVELRCDPISGHTALYWYRQSLGQGLEFLIYFQGNSAPDKSGLPSDRFSAERTGGSVSTLTIQRTQQEDSAVYLCASSPGRGDNEQFFGPGTRLTVL.

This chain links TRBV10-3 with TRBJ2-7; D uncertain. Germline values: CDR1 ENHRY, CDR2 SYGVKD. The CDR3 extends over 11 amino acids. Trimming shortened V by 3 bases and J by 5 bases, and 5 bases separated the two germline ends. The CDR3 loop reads CAISDFDEQYF. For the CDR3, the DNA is TGTGCCATCAGTGACTTCGACGAGCAGTACTTC.

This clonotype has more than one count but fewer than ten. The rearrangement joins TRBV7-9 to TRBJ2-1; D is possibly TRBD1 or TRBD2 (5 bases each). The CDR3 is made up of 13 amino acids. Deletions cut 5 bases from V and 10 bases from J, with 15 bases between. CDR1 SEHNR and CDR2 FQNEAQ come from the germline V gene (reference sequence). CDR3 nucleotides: TGTGCCAGCAGCCCCGTGTCAGAGGGGGAGCAGTTCTTC. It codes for CASSPVSEGEQFF.

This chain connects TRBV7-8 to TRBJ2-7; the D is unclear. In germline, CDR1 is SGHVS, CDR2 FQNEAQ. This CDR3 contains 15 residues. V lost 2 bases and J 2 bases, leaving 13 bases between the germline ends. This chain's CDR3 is CASSLRKGKTYEQYF. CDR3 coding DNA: TGTGCCAGCAGCTTACGGAAAGGGAAGACCTACGAGCAGTACTTC.

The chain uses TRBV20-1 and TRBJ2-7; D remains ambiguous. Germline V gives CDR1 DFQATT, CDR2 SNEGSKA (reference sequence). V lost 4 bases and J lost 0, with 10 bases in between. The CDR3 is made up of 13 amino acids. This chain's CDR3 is CSATRTGSYEQYF. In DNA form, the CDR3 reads TGCAGTGCTACCCGGACGGGCTCCTACGAGCAGTACTTC.

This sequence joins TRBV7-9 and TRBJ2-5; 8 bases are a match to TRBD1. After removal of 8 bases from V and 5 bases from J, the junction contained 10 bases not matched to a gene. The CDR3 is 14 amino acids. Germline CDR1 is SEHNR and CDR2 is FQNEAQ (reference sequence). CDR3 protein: CASRDRRSWETQYF. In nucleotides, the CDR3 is TGTGCCAGCCGGGACAGGCGGTCATGGGAGACCCAGTACTTC.

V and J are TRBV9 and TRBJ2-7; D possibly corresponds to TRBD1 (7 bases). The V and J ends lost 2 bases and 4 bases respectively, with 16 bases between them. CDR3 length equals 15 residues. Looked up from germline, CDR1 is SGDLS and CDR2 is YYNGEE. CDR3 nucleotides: TGTGCCAGCAGCGTGGGGGGACAGCCAGGGTACGAGCAGTACTTC. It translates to CASSVGGQPGYEQYF.

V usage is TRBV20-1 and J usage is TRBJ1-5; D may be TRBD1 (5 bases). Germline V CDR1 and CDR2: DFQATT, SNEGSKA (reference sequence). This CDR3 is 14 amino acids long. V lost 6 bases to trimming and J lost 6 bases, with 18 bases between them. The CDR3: CSARQPRAFQPQHF. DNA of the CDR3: TGCAGTGCCCGCCAGCCCAGGGCATTTCAGCCCCAGCATTTT.

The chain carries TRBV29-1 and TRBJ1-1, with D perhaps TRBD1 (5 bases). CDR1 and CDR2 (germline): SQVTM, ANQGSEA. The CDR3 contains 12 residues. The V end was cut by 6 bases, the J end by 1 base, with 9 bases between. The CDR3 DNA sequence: TGCAGCGTAGTCGGGGGGAACACTGAAGCTTTCTTT. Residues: CSVVGGNTEAFF.

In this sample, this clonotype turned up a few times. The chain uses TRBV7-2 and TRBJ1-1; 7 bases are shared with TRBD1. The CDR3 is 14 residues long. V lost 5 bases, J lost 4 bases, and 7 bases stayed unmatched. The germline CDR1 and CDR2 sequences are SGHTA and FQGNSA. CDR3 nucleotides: TGTGCCAGCAGCCCGCGACAGGGTTCCACTGAAGCTTTCTTT. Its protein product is CASSPRQGSTEAFF.